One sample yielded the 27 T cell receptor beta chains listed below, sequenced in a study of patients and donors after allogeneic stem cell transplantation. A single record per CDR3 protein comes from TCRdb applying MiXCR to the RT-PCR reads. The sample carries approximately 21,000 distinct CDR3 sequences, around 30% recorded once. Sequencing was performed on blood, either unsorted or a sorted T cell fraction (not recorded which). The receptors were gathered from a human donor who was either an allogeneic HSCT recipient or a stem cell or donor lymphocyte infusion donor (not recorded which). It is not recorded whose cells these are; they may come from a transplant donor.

The CDR3 region is CASSLPGAKTTQYF. CDR3 nucleotides: TGTGCCAGCAGTTTACCGGGCGCGAAGACCACGCAGTATTTT. The chain joins TRBV28 to TRBJ2-3; D is ambiguous. Germline V gene lookup returns CDR1 MDHEN and CDR2 SYDVKM. This CDR3 has 14 amino acids. V dropped 2 bases and J dropped 9 bases, with 15 bases sitting between them.

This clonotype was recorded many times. In DNA form, the CDR3 reads TGTGCCAGCAGCCACGACTCCCTCTATGGCTACACCTTC. Translating gives CASSHDSLYGYTF. V usage is TRBV5-4 and J usage is TRBJ1-2, with D unclear. The V and J ends lost 4 bases and 4 bases respectively, with 11 bases between them. Germline V gene sequence: CDR1 SGHNT, CDR2 YYREEE (reference sequence). This CDR3 is built from 13 residues.

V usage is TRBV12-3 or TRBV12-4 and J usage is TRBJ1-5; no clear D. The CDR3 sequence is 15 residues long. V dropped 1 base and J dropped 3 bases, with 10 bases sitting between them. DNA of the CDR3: TGTGCCAGCAGTTTAGGTTTGGGGATCAATCAGCCCCAGCATTTT. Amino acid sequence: CASSLGLGINQPQHF.

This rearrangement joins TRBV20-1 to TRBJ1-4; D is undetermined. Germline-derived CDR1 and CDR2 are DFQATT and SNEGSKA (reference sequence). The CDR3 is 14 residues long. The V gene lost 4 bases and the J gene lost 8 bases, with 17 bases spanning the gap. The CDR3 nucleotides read TGCAGTGCTACCTTTTTTTCGGGATTCGAAAAACTGTTTTTT. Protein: CSATFFSGFEKLFF.

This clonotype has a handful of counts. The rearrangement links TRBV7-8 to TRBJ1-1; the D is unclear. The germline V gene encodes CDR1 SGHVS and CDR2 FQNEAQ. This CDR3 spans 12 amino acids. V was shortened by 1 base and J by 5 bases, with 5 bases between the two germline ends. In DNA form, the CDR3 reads TGTGCCAGCAGCTTAGACGGGACTGAAGCTTTCTTT. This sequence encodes CASSLDGTEAFF.

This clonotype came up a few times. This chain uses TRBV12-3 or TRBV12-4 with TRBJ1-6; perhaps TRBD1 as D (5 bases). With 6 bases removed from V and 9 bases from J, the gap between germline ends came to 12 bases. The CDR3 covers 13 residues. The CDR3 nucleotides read TGTGCCAGCAGAAGCCCAGGGACTTCACCCCTCCACTTT. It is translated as CASRSPGTSPLHF.

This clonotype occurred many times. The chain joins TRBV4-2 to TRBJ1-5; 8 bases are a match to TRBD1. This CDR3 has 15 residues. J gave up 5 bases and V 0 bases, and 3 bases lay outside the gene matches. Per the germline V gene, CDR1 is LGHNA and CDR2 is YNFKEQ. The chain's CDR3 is CASSQDRTGHQPQHF. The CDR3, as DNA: TGTGCCAGCAGCCAAGATCGGACAGGGCATCAGCCCCAGCATTTT.

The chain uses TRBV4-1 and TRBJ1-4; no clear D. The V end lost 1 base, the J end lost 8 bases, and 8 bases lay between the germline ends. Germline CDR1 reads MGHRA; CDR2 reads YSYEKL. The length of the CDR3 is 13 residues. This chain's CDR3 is CASSQVFTEKLFF. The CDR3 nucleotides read TGCGCCAGCAGCCAAGTATTTACGGAAAAACTGTTTTTT.

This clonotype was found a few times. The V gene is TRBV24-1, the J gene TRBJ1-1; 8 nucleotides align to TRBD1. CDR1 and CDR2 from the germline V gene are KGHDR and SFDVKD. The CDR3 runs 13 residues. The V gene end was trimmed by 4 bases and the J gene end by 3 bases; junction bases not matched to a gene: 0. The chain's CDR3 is CATSDRGHTEAFF. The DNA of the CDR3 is TGTGCCACCAGTGACAGGGGGCACACTGAAGCTTTCTTT.

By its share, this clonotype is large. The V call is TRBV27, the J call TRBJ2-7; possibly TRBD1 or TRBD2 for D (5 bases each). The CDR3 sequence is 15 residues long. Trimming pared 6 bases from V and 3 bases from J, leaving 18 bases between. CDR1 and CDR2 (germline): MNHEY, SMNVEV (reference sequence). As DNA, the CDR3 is TGTGCCAGCAGAACCTGGGGGATCACGGACTACGAGCAGTACTTC. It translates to CASRTWGITDYEQYF.

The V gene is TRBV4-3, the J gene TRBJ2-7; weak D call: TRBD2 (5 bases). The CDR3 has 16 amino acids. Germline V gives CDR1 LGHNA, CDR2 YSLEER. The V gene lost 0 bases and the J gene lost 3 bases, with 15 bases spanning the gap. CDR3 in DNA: TGCGCCAGCAGCCAAGATGAGACATCGGCGGGCTACGAGCAGTACTTC. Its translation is CASSQDETSAGYEQYF.

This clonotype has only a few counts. CDR3 residues: CAISNLEETQYF. The CDR3 DNA sequence: TGTGCCATCAGTAACCTAGAGGAGACCCAGTACTTC. J is TRBJ2-5 and V is TRBV10-3; no clear D gene. The CDR3 is made up of 12 amino acids. V was clipped by 5 bases and J by 5 bases, with 9 bases between them. The V gene's germline CDR1 is ENHRY and CDR2 SYGVKD.

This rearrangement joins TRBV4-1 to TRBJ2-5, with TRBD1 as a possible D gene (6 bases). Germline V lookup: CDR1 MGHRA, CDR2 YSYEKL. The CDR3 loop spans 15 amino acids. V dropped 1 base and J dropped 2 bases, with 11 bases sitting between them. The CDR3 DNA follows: TGCGCCAGCAGCCAAGGTTGGACAGTACAAGAGACCCAGTACTTC. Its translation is CASSQGWTVQETQYF.

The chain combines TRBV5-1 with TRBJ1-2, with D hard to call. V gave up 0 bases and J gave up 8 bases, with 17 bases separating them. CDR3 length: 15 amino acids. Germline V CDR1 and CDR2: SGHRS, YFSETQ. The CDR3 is CASSLGGSGPLGYTF. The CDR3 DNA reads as TGCGCCAGCAGCTTGGGTGGGAGCGGCCCTCTGGGCTACACCTTC.

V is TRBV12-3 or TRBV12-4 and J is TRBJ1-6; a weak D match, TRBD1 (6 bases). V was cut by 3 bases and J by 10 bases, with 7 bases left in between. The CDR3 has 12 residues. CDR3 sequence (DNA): TGTGCCAGCAGTTTCAGGGGATCACCCCTCCACTTT. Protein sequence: CASSFRGSPLHF.

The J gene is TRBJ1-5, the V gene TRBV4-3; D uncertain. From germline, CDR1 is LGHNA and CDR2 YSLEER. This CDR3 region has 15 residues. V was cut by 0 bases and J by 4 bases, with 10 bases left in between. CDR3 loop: CASSQEGGFNQPQHF. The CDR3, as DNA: TGCGCCAGCAGCCAAGAGGGTGGGTTTAATCAGCCCCAGCATTTT.

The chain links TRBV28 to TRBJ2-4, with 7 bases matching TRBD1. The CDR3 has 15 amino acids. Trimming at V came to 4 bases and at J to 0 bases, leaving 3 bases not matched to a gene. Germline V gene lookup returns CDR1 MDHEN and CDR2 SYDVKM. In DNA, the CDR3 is TGTGCCAGCAGTTATAGGGGGCAAGCCAAAAACATTCAGTACTTC. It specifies CASSYRGQAKNIQYF.

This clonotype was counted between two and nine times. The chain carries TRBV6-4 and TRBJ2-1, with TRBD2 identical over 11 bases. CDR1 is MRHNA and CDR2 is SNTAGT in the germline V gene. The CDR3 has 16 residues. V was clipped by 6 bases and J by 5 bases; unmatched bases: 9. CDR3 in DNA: TGTGCCAGCAGCGGTCTTGGGACTAGCGGACACAATGAGCAGTTCTTC. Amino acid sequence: CASSGLGTSGHNEQFF.

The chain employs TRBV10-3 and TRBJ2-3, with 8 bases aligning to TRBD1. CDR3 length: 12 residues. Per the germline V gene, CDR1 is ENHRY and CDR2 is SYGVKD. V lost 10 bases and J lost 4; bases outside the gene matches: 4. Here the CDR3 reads CATGQGADTQYF. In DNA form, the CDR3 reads TGTGCCACAGGACAGGGCGCAGATACGCAGTATTTT.

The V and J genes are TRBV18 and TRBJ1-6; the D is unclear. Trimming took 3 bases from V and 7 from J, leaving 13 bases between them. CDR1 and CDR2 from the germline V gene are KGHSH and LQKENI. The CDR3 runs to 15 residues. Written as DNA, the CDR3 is TGTGCCAGCTCACCTGGTAAGGGATCCAATTCACCCCTCCACTTT. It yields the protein CASSPGKGSNSPLHF.

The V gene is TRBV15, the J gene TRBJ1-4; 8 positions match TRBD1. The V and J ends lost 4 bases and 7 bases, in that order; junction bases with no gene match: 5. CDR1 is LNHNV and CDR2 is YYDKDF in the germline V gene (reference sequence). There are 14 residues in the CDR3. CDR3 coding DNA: TGTGCCACCAGCATATGGGGACAGGTTGAAAAACTGTTTTTT. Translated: CATSIWGQVEKLFF. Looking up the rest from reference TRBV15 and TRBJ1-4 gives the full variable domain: DAMVIQNPRYQVTQFGKPVTLSCSQTLNHNVMYWYQQKSSQAPKLLFHYYDKDFNNEADTPDNFQSRRPNTSFCFLDIRSPGLGDTAMYLCATSIWGQVEKLFFGSGTQLSVL.

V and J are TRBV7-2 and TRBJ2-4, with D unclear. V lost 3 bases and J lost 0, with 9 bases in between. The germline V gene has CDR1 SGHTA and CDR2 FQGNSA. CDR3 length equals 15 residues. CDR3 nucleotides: TGTGCCAGCAGCTTGGCAGGTTTAGCCAAAAACATTCAGTACTTC. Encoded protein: CASSLAGLAKNIQYF.

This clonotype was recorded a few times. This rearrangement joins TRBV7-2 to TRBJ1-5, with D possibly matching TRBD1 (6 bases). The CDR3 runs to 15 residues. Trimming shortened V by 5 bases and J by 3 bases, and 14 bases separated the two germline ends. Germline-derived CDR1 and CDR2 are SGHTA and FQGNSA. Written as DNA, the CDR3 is TGTGCCAGCAGCCTAGTGACAGGATACAATCAGCCCCAGCATTTT. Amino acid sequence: CASSLVTGYNQPQHF.

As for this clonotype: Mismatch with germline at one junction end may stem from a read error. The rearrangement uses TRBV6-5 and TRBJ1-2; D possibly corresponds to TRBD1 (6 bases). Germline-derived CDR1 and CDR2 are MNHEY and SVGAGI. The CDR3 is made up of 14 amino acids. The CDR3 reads CTSSRGGPRGGYTF. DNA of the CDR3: TGTACCAGCAGCCGCGGCGGGCCTAGGGGGGGCTACACCTTC.

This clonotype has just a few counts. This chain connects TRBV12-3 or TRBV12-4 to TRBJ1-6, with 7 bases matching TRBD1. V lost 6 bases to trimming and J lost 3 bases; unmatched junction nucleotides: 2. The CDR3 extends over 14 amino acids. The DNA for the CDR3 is TGTGCCAGCAGGCGGGACAGCTATAATTCACCCCTCCACTTT. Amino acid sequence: CASRRDSYNSPLHF.

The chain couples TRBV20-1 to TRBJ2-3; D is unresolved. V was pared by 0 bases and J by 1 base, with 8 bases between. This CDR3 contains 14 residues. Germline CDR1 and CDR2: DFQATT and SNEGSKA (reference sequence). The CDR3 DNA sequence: TGCAGTGCTAGAGATAACAGAGGCACAGATACGCAGTATTTT. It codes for CSARDNRGTDTQYF.

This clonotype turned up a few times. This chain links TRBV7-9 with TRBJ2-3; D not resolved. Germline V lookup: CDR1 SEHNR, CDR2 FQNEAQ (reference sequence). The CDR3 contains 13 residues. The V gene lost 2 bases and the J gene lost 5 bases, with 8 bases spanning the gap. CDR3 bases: TGTGCCAGCAGCTTAAATTCGATAGATACGCAGTATTTT. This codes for CASSLNSIDTQYF.